A selection of T cell receptor beta chains follows, all from one sample in a study of blood T cell repertoires in COVID-19. TCRdb keeps only in-frame clones here, not all; method: immunoSEQ multiplex PCR. The sample carries under 75,000 clones, roughly 72% recorded once. The sample was peripheral blood. These receptors were collected from a woman in her seventies with COVID-19, enrolled during active disease. Each CDR3 is given with its conserved first and last residue. D genes are given only for firm matches. Size is stated for part of the rows, as once, few or many counts, or as a class when the clone is expanded.

>TRBJ2-2|NA|TRBV11-3|TRBD1
CVSSRQGLNTGELFF
TGTGTCAGCAGTCGACAGGGATTGAACACCGGGGAGCTGTTTTTT
>TRBJ2-7|NA|TRBV2|TRBD2
CASSESPGSGTVTYEQYF
TGTGCCAGCAGTGAATCACCAGGCAGCGGGACTGTTACCTACGAGCAGTACTTC
>TRBJ1-5|NA|TRBV2|TRBD1
CASRLGTGLNQPQHF
TGTGCCAGCCGCCTCGGGACAGGACTGAATCAGCCCCAGCATTTT
>TRBJ2-2|medium-sized|TRBV4-2|TRBD2
CASSRGEASGGLNTGELFF
TGTGCCAGCAGCCGCGGAGAGGCTAGCGGGGGGCTGAACACCGGGGAGCTGTTTTTT
>TRBJ1-2|NA|TRBV19|TRBD1
CASRRSSGTGDYGYTF
TGTGCCAGTAGGCGGTCCTCCGGGACAGGGGACTATGGCTACACCTTC
>TRBJ2-4|NA|TRBV7-2|NA
CASSLVQGNIQYF
TGTGCCAGCAGCTTAGTTCAGGGGAACATTCAGTACTTC
>TRBJ2-6|NA|TRBV5-1|TRBD2
CASFRGDGGSGANVLTF
TGCGCCAGCTTCCGGGGGGACGGGGGATCTGGGGCCAACGTCCTGACTTTC
>TRBJ1-5|NA|TRBV12-3/TRBV12-4|NA
CASSVERDQPQHF
TGTGCCAGCAGCGTCGAGAGGGATCAGCCCCAGCATTTT
>TRBJ2-1|NA|TRBV11-3|TRBD2
CASSSGGRSYNEQFF
TGTGCCAGCAGCTCGGGGGGGAGATCCTACAATGAGCAGTTCTTC
>TRBJ1-2|NA|TRBV19|TRBD1
CASSATGEAGYTF
TGTGCCAGTAGTGCAACAGGGGAGGCAGGCTACACCTTC
>TRBJ2-1|NA|TRBV11-3|NA
CASSLVGGMSYNEQFF
TGTGCCAGCAGCTTAGTAGGCGGGATGTCCTACAATGAGCAGTTCTTC
>TRBJ2-7|NA|TRBV6-2/TRBV6-3|NA
CASSPTVPYEQYF
TGTGCCAGCAGCCCGACAGTCCCCTACGAGCAGTACTTC
>TRBJ2-1|NA|TRBV6-6|TRBD1
CASRWTGGTPEQFF
TGTGCCAGCAGGTGGACAGGGGGAACACCCGAGCAGTTCTTC
>TRBJ2-7|NA|TRBV7-9|NA
CASSRGSRNEQYF
TGTGCCAGCAGCCGAGGGAGCAGGAACGAGCAGTACTTC
>TRBJ2-2|NA|TRBV5-1|TRBD1
CASSLTGQGTGELFF
TGCGCCAGCAGCCTTACGGGACAGGGGACCGGGGAGCTGTTTTTT
>TRBJ2-7|NA|TRBV5-4|TRBD2
CASSVGGGPYEQYF
TGTGCCAGCAGCGTGGGCGGGGGGCCCTACGAGCAGTACTTC
>TRBJ2-3|NA|TRBV10-3|TRBD2
CAISEPLVVAGTDTQYF
TGTGCCATCAGTGAGCCCCTCGTGGTAGCGGGAACAGATACGCAGTATTTT
>TRBJ1-1|NA|TRBV6-2/TRBV6-3|NA
CASSYSKFGNEAFF
TGTGCCAGCAGTTACTCGAAATTCGGGAATGAAGCTTTCTTT
>TRBJ2-1|NA|TRBV4-2|TRBD2
CASSQAAGTSGYHYEQFF
TGTGCCAGCAGCCAAGCCGCCGGGACTAGCGGGTATCACTATGAGCAGTTCTTC
>TRBJ1-1|NA|TRBV7-9|TRBD1
CASSAIGQGARTEAFF
TGTGCCAGCAGCGCAATTGGACAGGGGGCGAGGACTGAAGCTTTCTTT
>TRBJ2-1|NA|TRBV19|TRBD1
CASSQHRGRLTEQFF
TGTGCCAGTAGTCAACACAGGGGGCGTCTTACTGAGCAGTTCTTC
>TRBJ1-5|NA|TRBV19|NA
CASSRDINQPQHF
TGTGCCAGTAGCCGGGACATCAATCAGCCCCAGCATTTT
>TRBJ1-3|few|TRBV11-2|NA
CASSLQASRSGNTIYF
TGTGCCAGCAGCTTACAAGCCTCCCGCTCTGGAAACACCATATATTTT
>TRBJ1-6|NA|TRBV9|TRBD1
CASSVGQGYSPLHF
TGTGCCAGCAGCGTAGGACAGGGGTATTCACCCCTCCACTTT
>TRBJ1-1|few|TRBV19|TRBD1
CASSIGGQEIAEAFF
TGTGCCAGTAGTATTGGCGGACAGGAGATCGCTGAAGCTTTCTTT
>TRBJ2-1|NA|TRBV14|TRBD2
CATAGGAYNEQFF
TGTGCGACGGCCGGGGGGGCATACAATGAGCAGTTCTTC
>TRBJ2-1|few|TRBV6-6|NA
CASSFGQNLFF
TGTGCCAGCAGTTTCGGACAGAATCTGTTCTTC
>TRBJ1-5|NA|TRBV5-5|NA
CASSRDTHSNQPQHF
TGTGCCAGCAGCCGGGACACCCATAGCAATCAGCCCCAGCATTTT
>TRBJ1-2|few|TRBV6-2/TRBV6-3|TRBD1
CASSPQSTRTGNGYTF
TGTGCCAGCAGTCCGCAATCGACCCGGACAGGGAATGGCTACACCTTC
>TRBJ1-5|few|TRBV7-9|NA
CASSSTGSNQPQHF
TGTGCCAGCAGCTCAACAGGGTCAAATCAGCCCCAGCATTTT